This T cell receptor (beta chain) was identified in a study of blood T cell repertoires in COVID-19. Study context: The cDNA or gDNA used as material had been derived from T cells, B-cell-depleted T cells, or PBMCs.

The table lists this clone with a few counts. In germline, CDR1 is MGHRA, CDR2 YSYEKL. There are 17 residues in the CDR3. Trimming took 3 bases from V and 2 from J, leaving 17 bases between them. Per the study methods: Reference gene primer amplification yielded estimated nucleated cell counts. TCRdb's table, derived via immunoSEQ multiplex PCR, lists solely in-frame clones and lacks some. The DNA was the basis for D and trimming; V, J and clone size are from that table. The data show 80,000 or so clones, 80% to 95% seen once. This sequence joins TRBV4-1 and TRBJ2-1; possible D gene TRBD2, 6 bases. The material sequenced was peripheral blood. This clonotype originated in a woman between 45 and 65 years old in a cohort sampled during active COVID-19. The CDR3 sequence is CASSHPGLDIPYNEQFF. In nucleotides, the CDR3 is TGCGCCAGCAGCCATCCGGGACTTGATATCCCCTACAATGAGCAGTTCTTC.